This section outlines one T cell receptor beta chain sequence together with its context. As yet, its antigen is unknown. CDR1 and CDR2 from the germline V gene are MNHEY and SVGAGI. The CDR3 has 15 residues. V shed 6 bases and J 5 bases; nucleotides not matched to a gene: 8. This sample was taken from a study of cytomegalovirus exposure and HLA in healthy donors. Study-level background: When over 300 donors were genotyped, roughly 80% of them were found to fall in the Caucasian-associated ancestry cluster.

Whole-study results and caveats: By HLA locus, TCR association rates varied in a later analysis, with DRB1 showing the most and HLA-C the fewest. In a later analysis, donors in an Asian-associated ancestry cluster reportedly had fewer N-insertions in productive TCRs than the cohort mean.

PCR involved 60 Vbeta and 13 Jbeta primers. In the original processing: Unique TCR beta chains numbered approximately 80 million in a later analysis, with around 10 million shared. Sequenced by immunoSEQ multiplex PCR; TCRdb stores in-frame clones only, minus some. V and J calls and clone size follow that table, whereas D and trimming were derived from the DNA. This sample has around 180,000 clones, with about 80% found just once. This rearrangement joins TRBV6-5 to TRBJ1-5; 9 positions agree with TRBD1. The clonotype was recovered from a woman between 45 and 60 years old in good health and CMV-seronegative. The sequenced sample was PBMCs. The CDR3 protein is CASSKDRGSYQPQHF. The CDR3 DNA follows: TGTGCCAGCAGCAAGGACAGGGGAAGTTATCAGCCCCAGCATTTT.